The text below deals with one T cell receptor beta chain. The sample belongs to a study of blood T cell repertoires in COVID-19. About the study: Spain, Italy and the United States supplied samples that represented acute and convalescent COVID-19. T cells, B-cell-depleted T cells, or PBMCs provided the cDNA or gDNA that served as material.

Germline V lookup: CDR1 LGHNT, CDR2 FRNRAP. With V trimmed by 1 base and J by 15 bases, 12 bases remained unmatched. The CDR3 has 14 residues. Methods used by the authors: Amplifying reference gene primers gave estimates of nucleated cell counts. The repertoire was sequenced with immunoSEQ multiplex PCR; TCRdb's copy has only in-frame clones and lacks some. Clone size and V and J calls were adopted from that table, with D and trimming inferred from the DNA. The repertoire includes 230,000 or so clones, roughly 89% of them detected once, and 4.6% sits in the top ten. Sequenced: peripheral blood. This sequence was found in a woman aged 40 to 50 who had recovered from COVID-19. The chain carries TRBV12-5 and TRBJ2-1, with 7 bases fitting TRBD2. CDR3 sequence reads: CASGLGEGRGPLFF. The CDR3 DNA reads as TGTGCTAGTGGTTTGGGGGAGGGGAGGGGTCCTCTGTTCTTC. The variable domain in full, completed from reference TRBV12-5 and TRBJ2-1, reads DARVTQTPRHKVTEMGQEVTMRCQPILGHNTVFWYRQTMMQGLELLAYFRNRAPLDDSGMPKDRFSAEMPDATLATLKIQPSEPRDSAVYFCASGLGEGRGPLFFGPGTRLTVL.